The present T cell receptor (beta chain) was sequenced within a study of monozygotic twins with inflammatory bowel disease. As to this clonotype: Its antigen is as yet unknown.

UMIs were attached via template switching, each with a 6-nucleotide sample barcode. TCRdb re-called the 5' RACE reads; every CDR3 protein appears as one record, without DNA. Its clone listing holds approximately 200,000 distinct CDR3 sequences. The CDR3 loop spans 16 amino acids. The germline V gene has CDR1 SGHRS and CDR2 YFSETQ. Study results and limitations: Healthy co-twins exceeded IBD patients in TCRbeta diversity as measured by inverse Simpson. IBD patients, compared with healthy twins, shared fewer clonotypes with others (especially with disease activity).

What was sequenced was blood. The receptor's source is a human donor with ulcerative colitis or Crohn's disease, or a healthy co-twin of an affected twin (not recorded which). This rearrangement joins TRBV5-1 to TRBJ1-1; TCRdb's D gene call, TRBD1, goes unchecked for lack of DNA. The CDR3 reads CASSSSPTASNTEAFF.